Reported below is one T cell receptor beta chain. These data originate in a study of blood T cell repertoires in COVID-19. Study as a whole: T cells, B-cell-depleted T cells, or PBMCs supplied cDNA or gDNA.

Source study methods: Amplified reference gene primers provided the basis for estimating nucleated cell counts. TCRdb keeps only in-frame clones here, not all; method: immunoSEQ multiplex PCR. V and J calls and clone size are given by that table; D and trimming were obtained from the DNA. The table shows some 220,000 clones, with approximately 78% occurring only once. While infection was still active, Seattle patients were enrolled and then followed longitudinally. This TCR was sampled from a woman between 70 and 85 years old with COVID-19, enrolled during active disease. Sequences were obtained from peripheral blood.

The CDR3, as DNA: TGCGCCAGCCGAATCGGGACAGTAGAAGAGACCCAGTACTTC. This translates into CASRIGTVEETQYF. The V call is TRBV5-1, the J call TRBJ2-5; 7 nucleotides agree with TRBD1. Germline V gives CDR1 SGHRS, CDR2 YFSETQ. The CDR3 has 14 residues. V shed 7 bases and J 3 bases; nucleotides not matched to a gene: 9.